These 2 T cell receptor beta chains were all obtained from the same sample, sequenced in a study of glioma-infiltrating T cells. TCR alpha and beta CDR3 regions were amplified from RNA using iRepertoire nested multiplex PCR. TCRdb recomputed calls from the multiplex PCR reads with MiXCR, one row per CDR3 protein. Among 90,000 to 110,000 distinct CDR3 sequences listed, 25% to 30% were seen once. The sequenced sample was glioma tissue, nonneoplastic brain tissue, or PBMCs (not recorded which). The receptors come from a human donor with low-grade glioma or glioblastoma, undergoing nonglioma brain surgery, or in good health (not recorded which).

There are many counts of this clonotype. The chain combines TRBV20-1 with TRBJ2-7; the D gene is possibly TRBD1 (5 bases). CDR1 is DFQATT and CDR2 is SNEGSKA in the germline V gene (reference sequence). V lost 0 bases and J 2 bases, leaving 14 bases between the germline ends. CDR3 length: 15 amino acids. The CDR3: CSARDPQGATYEQYF. DNA for the CDR3: TGCAGTGCTAGAGATCCCCAGGGTGCTACCTACGAGCAGTACTTC.

This clonotype has ten or more counts. This sequence joins TRBV7-2 and TRBJ1-4; 10 nucleotides align to TRBD1. Germline V gives CDR1 SGHTA, CDR2 FQGNSA. V lost 2 bases to trimming and J lost 10 bases; unmatched junction nucleotides: 4. The CDR3 is made up of 14 amino acids. The CDR3 spells CASSLPGQGGKLFF. CDR3 bases: TGTGCCAGCAGCTTACCCGGACAGGGGGGAAAACTGTTTTTT.